The following is a T cell receptor (beta chain) sequence with its context. No antigen is known for it. This sample stems from a study of regulatory T cells in long-lasting Graves disease. The germline V gene has CDR1 MNHNS and CDR2 SASEGT. The CDR3 sequence is 15 residues long. Study results and limitations: Persistent disease favored TRBV28, TRBJ1-2 and TRBJ2-5. Persistent Graves' patients had lower TCR diversity than newly diagnosed ones.

The TCR beta library used iRepertoire HTBI primers with Arm-PCR amplification of CDR3. MiXCR, run by TCRdb on the multiplex PCR reads, gives a single entry per CDR3 protein. The sample has under 700,000 distinct CDR3 sequences, more than 15% seen once. Time point reported: newly diagnosed GD, antithyroid drugs for less than 3 months. Construction of the TCR library relied on RNA isolated from PBMCs. The patients included were those that came from an endocrinology department in Xi'an, China. Separately, the same data were catalogued under a study of T cells in Graves' hyperthyroidism and ophthalmopathy.

The V gene is TRBV6-1, the J gene TRBJ2-3; D gene uncertain. The J call could be wrong; TRBJ2-5 is a better fit for the DNA end. This TCR was recovered from a woman aged 40-60 years with Graves disease. The sequenced sample was peripheral blood mononuclear cells (PBMCs), obtained at new diagnosis, from a patient treated with antithyroid drugs. The CDR3 nucleotides read TGTGCCAGCAGTCAATTGTCTCGTGGGCTGGAGACCCAGTACTTC. Translating gives CASSQLSRGLETQYF.